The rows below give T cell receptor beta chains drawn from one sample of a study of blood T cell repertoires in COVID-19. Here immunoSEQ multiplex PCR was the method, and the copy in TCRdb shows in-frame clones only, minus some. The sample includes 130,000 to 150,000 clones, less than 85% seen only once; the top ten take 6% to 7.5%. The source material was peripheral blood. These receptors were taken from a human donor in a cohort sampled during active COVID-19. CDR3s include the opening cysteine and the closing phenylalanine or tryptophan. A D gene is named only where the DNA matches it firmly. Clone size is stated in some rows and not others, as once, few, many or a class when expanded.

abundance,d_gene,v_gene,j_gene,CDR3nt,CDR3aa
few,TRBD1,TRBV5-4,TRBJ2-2,TGTGCCAGCAGCGGCCGGACAGGGGGGGCCGGGGAGCTGTTTTTT,CASSGRTGGAGELFF
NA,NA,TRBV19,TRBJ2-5,TGTGCCAGTAGCGAACTCAACAGGGATCAAGAGACCCAGTACTTC,CASSELNRDQETQYF
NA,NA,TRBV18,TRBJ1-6,TGTGCCAGCTCAGCACCGTACAGGGACTCACCCCTCCACTTT,CASSAPYRDSPLHF
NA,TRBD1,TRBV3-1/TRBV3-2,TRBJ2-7,TGTGCCAGCAGCGGGGGACAGGGTTCTCTCTACGAGCAGTACTTC,CASSGGQGSLYEQYF
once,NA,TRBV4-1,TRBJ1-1,TGCGCCAGCAACGACAGGTTTGGGACTGAAGCTTTCTTT,CASNDRFGTEAFF
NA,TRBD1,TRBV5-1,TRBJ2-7,TGCGCCAGCAGCTTGGGGGTTTCACACGGGGACAGTTCCACCTACGAGCAGTACTTC,CASSLGVSHGDSSTYEQYF
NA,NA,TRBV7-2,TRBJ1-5,TGTGCCAGCAGCCCGAGGGGAGGGGATCAGCCCCAGCATTTT,CASSPRGGDQPQHF
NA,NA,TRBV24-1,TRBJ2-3,TGTGCCACCAGTGGGAACCACGGACAGCTGGGCACAGATACGCAGTATTTT,CATSGNHGQLGTDTQYF
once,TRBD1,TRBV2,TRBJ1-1,TGTGCCAGCGATACTGGGACAGGGGCCACTATCAGGTCATCCACTGAAGCTTTCTTT,CASDTGTGATIRSSTEAFF
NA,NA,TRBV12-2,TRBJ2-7,TGTGCAAGTCGCTTTCCGGGATTCAACTCCTACGAGCAGTACTTC,CASRFPGFNSYEQYF
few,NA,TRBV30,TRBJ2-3,TGTGCCTGGAGTGTACAGGGAGCAGATACGCAGTATTTT,CAWSVQGADTQYF
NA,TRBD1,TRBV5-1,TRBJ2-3,TGCGCCAGCAGCTTGGGACAGGGTGCAGATACGCAGTATTTT,CASSLGQGADTQYF
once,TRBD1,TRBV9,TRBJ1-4,TGTGCCAGCAGCGAAACCGGGACAGGGACTGAAAAACTGTTTTTT,CASSETGTGTEKLFF
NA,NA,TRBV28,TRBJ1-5,TGTGCCAGCAGTTTAAGGGGGACCGCTTGGGAGCCCCAGCATTTT,CASSLRGTAWEPQHF
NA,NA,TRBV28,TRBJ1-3,TGTGCCAGCAGTTTGACTGAGGCCTCTGCGGGAAACACCATATATTTT,CASSLTEASAGNTIYF
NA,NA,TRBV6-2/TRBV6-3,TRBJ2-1,TGTGCCAGCAGTTTCGCAGGGGCGAACAATGAGCAGTTCTTC,CASSFAGANNEQFF
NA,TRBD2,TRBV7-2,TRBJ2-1,TGTGCCAGCAGCGAAGTTCCGGGACTAAACAATGAGCAGTTCTTC,CASSEVPGLNNEQFF
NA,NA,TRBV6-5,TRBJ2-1,TGTGCCAGCAGCTGGACTAGGGGGAATGAGCAGTTCTTC,CASSWTRGNEQFF
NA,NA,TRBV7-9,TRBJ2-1,TGTGCCAGCAGCTTATCGGATCAGGGATGGTACAATGAGCAGTTCTTC,CASSLSDQGWYNEQFF
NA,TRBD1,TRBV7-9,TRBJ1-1,TGTGCCAGCAGCCCGACAGGGGCGGGGGCGAACACTGAAGCTTTCTTT,CASSPTGAGANTEAFF
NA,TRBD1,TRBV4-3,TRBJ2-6,TGCGCCAGCAGCCAAGATCGTTATTGGGGACAGGGGGCCCCTGGGGCCAACGTCCTGACTTTC,CASSQDRYWGQGAPGANVLTF
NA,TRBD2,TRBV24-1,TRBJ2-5,TGTGCCACCAGTGATTTGCACAGTGCTTCTTGGCCACCTGGACCTAGCGGTCAAGAGACCCAGTACTTC,CATSDLHSASWPPGPSGQETQYF
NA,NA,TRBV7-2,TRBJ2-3,TGTGCCAGCAGCTCCGGTGGGGGGTCGGATACGCAGTATTTT,CASSSGGGSDTQYF
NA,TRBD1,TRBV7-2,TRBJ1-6,TGTGCCAGCAGCCCCTGGGACAGGGGCAATTCACCCCTCCACTTT,CASSPWDRGNSPLHF
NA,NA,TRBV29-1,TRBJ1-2,TGCAGCGTTGTTACGGGGGGAAAGGATGGCTACACCTTC,CSVVTGGKDGYTF
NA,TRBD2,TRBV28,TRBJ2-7,TGTGCCAGCAGCCGCCCGGGGACTAGCGGATTCATGTCGTACTTC,CASSRPGTSGFMSYF
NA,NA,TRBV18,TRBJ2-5,TGTGCCAGCTCATCCCGACAGGGAGGAGAGACCCAGTACTTC,CASSSRQGGETQYF
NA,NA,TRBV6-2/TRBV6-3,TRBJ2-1,TGTGCCAGCAGTGCTACTAGGAACGAGCAGTTCTTC,CASSATRNEQFF
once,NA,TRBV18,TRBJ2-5,TGTGCCAGCTCACCAACAGGGAAGGCCCATCGGACCCAGTACTTC,CASSPTGKAHRTQYF
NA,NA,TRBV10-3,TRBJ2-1,TGTGCCATCACGGGTGGAACGGGCAATGAGCAGTTCTTC,CAITGGTGNEQFF
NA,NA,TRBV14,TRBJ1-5,TGTGCCAGCAGCCAAGATTTGGCTCAGCCCCAGCATTTT,CASSQDLAQPQHF
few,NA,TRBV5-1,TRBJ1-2,TGCGCCAGCAGACCCTCGTTGGGAGGTGATGGCTACACCTTC,CASRPSLGGDGYTF
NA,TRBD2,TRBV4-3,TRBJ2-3,TGCGCCAGCAGCCAAGATTGGGGAAACGCGGGGGAAGATACGCAGTATTTT,CASSQDWGNAGEDTQYF
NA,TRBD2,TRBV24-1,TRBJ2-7,TGTGCCACCAGCGCGGGGGGCTCATCCTACGAGCAGTACTTC,CATSAGGSSYEQYF
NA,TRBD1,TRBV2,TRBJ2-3,TGTGCCAGGGAGACAGGGGGAGATACGCAGTATTTT,CARETGGDTQYF
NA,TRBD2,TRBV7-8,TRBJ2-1,TGTGCCAGCAGATCGTTAGGCGGGAGCTCCTACAATGAGCAGTTCTTC,CASRSLGGSSYNEQFF
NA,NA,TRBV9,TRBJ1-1,TGTGCCAGCAGCCCCCCTGGGGGGTTCCGGGCTGAAGCTTTCTTT,CASSPPGGFRAEAFF
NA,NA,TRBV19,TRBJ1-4,TGTGCCAGTAGGCCGGAGACAGGAGTTGAAAAACTGTTTTTT,CASRPETGVEKLFF
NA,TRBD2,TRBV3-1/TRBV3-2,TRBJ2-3,TGTGCCAGCAGCCTCGGGGGGAGAACCGGTACGCAGTATTTT,CASSLGGRTGTQYF
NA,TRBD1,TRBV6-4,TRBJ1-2,TGTGCCAGCAGTGCCTCCGGGACAGGGGATGGCTACACCTTC,CASSASGTGDGYTF
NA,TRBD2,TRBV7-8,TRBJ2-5,TGTGCCAGCAGTTCCTTGGGGCGGGGGGGACAAGAGACCCAGTACTTC,CASSSLGRGGQETQYF
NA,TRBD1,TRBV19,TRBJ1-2,TGTGCCAGTAGTGATACCCAGGGGGCATTTCATGGCTACACCTTC,CASSDTQGAFHGYTF